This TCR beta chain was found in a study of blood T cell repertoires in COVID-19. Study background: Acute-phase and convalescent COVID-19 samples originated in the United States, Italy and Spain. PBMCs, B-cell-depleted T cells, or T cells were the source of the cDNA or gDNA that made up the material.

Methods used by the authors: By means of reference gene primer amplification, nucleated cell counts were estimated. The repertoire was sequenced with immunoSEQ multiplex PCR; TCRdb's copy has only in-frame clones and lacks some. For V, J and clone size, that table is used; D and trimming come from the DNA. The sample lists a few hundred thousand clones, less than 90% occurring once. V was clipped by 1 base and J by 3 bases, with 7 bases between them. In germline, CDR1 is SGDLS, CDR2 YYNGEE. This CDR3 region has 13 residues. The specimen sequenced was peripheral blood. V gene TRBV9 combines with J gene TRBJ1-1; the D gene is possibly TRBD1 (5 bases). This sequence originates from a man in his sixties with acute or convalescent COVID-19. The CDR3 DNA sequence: TGTGCCAGCAGCGTACGCAGGGACACTGAAGCTTTCTTT. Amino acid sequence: CASSVRRDTEAFF. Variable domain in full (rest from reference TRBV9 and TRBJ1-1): DSGVTQTPKHLITATGQRVTLRCSPRSGDLSVYWYQQSLDQGLQFLIQYYNGEERAKGNILERFSAQQFPDLHSELNLSSLELGDSALYFCASSVRRDTEAFFGQGTRLTVV.